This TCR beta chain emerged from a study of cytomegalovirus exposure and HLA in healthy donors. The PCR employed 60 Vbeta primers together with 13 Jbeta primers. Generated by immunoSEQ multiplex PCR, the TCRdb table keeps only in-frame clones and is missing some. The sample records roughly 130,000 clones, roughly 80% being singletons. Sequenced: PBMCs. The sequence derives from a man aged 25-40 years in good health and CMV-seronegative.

The CDR3 region is CASSQDRTESYEQYF. DNA of the CDR3: TGCGCCAGCAGCCAAGACCGGACAGAATCCTACGAGCAGTACTTC. The chain combines TRBV4-3 with TRBJ2-7, with a weak D call TRBD1 (6 bases). The CDR3 sequence is 15 residues long. Germline assignment: CDR1 LGHNA and CDR2 YSLEER. The germline V and J ends were trimmed by 0 bases and 1 base, with 10 bases remaining between them.